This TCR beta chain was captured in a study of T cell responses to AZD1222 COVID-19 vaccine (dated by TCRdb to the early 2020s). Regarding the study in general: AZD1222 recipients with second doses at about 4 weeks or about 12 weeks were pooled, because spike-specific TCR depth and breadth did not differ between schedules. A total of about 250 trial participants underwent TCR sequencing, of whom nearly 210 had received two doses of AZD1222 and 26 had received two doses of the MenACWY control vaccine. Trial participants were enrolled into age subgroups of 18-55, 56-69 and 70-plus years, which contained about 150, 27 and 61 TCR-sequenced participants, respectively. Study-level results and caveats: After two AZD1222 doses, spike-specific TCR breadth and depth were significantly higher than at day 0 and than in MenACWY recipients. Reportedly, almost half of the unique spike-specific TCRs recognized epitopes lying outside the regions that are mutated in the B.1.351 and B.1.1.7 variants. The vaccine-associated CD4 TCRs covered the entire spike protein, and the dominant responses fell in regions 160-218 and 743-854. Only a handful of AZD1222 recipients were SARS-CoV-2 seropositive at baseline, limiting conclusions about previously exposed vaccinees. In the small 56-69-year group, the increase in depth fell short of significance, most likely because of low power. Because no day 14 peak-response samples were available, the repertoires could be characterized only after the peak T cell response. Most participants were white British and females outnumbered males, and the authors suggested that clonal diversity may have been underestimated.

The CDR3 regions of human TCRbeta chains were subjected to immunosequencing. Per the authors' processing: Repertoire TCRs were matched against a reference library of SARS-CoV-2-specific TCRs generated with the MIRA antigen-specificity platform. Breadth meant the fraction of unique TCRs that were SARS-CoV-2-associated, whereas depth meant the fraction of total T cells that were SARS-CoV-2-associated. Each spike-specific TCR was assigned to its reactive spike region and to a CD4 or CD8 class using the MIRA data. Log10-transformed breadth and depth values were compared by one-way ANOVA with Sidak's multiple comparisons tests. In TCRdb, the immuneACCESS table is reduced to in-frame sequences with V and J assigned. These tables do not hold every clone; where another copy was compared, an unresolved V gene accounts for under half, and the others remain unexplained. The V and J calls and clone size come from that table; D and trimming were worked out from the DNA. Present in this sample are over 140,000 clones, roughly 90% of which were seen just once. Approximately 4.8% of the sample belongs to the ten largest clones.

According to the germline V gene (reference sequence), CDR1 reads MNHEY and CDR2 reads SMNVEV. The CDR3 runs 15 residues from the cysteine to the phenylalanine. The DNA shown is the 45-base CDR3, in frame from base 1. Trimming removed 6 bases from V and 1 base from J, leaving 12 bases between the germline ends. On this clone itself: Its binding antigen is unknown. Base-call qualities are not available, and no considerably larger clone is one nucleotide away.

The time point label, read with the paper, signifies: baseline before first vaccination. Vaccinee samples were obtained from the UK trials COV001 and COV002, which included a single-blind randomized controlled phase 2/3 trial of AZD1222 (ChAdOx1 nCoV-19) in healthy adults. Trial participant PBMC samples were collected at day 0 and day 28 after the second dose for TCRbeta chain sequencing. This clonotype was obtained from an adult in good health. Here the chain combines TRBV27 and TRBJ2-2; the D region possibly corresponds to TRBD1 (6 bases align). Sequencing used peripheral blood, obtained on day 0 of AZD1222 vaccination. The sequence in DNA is TGTGCCAGCAGCCGAAGGGGACAGAACACCGGGGAGCTGTTTTTT. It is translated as CASSRRGQNTGELFF.